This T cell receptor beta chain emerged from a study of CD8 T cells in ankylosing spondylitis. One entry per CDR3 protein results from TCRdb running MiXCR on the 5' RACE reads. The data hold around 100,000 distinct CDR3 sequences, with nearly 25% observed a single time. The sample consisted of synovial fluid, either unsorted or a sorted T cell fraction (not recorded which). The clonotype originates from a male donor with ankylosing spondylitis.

DNA of the CDR3: TGTGCCAGCAGTTATTACAGGGCCGATGAGCAGTTCTTC. This codes for CASSYYRADEQFF. The chain joins TRBV6-5 to TRBJ2-1; D might be TRBD1 (6 bases). This CDR3 comprises 13 residues. V was shortened by 3 bases and J by 8 bases, with 11 bases between the two germline ends. Germline CDR1 is MNHEY and CDR2 is SVGAGI.